This TCR beta chain came from a study of CD8+ T cells in alopecia areata (dated by TCRdb to the late 2010s). As for the study more broadly: In both human patients and the C3H/HeJ mouse model, the study applied high-throughput TCRbeta sequencing to look at T cell clonal expansion in alopecia areata. In humans, TCRbeta sequencing was performed on scalp tissue and on sorted CD4+ and CD8+ peripheral blood T cells from healthy controls and from patients with patchy or totalis/universalis alopecia areata. RNA was extracted with the PAXgene miRNA kit for fixed scalp, the miRNeasy kit for PBMCs, and the RNeasy kit for mouse skin. Clonality in the scalp was compared among normal scalp (n=4), patchy alopecia areata scalp (n=8), and alopecia totalis/universalis scalp (n=8). TCRbeta CDR3 regions were amplified by immunoSEQ multiplex PCR with 35 Vbeta forward and 13 Jbeta reverse primers. Broad study findings and their caveats: Compared with mice, TCR sequences shared between patients were less clear, possibly partly because of HLA diversity across the patient population. Unlike mouse skin, where gammadelta T cells dominate, normal human skin contains resident alphabeta T cells that get sequenced too, which complicates analysis of the scalp TCR repertoire. Higher clonality and more expanded CD8+ clones were observed in lesional scalp than in normal scalp, particularly in alopecia totalis/universalis, a finding suggestive of antigenic drive.

The library came from the immunoSEQ multiplex PCR assay. For TCR sequencing, RNA was extracted from every sample and reverse transcribed into cDNA to serve as template. SuperScript III was used to make first-strand cDNA, primed with a 2:1 mix of oligo-dT and random hexamers. A synthetic immune receptor repertoire was used to measure amplification bias, and any remaining bias was corrected computationally. In the paper's pipeline: After raw reads were preprocessed to remove errors, the CDR3 was defined following IMGT conventions as running from the conserved cysteine to phenylalanine. Clonality was computed by normalizing Shannon entropy by log2 of the number of productive unique TCRs and subtracting the result from 1. Whether each scalp clone was CD4 or CD8 was inferred by checking scalp TCRbeta sequences against the CD4 and CD8 repertoires from sorted blood. TCRdb took over this immuneACCESS table, retaining in-frame rearrangements with V and J assigned. Such tables are incomplete; in checked studies, under half of the missing clones stem from an unresolved V gene, and the remainder is unexplained. That table supplies the V and J calls and clone size; D and trimming were determined from the DNA. Recorded for this sample are roughly 150,000 clones; about 54% of them occurred a single time. Of the sample, about 4.5% is held by the ten largest clones.

V gives up 9 bases and J gives up 1 base, and the segment between their germline ends measures 12 bases. The cysteine opens and the phenylalanine closes a CDR3 of 13 amino acids. The sequence is cut down to CDR3 DNA, 39 bases in frame from base 1. CDR1 and CDR2, per the germline V gene (reference sequence), are LNHNV and YYDKDF. PBMCs were isolated by density centrifugation and stained for CD3, CD4 and CD8, after which CD4+ and CD8+ T cells were sorted on a FACSAria. Unaffected controls provided scalp biopsies and blood samples. Note on this clone: Its target antigen remains unknown. No quality values exist for individual bases; no much larger clone is one base distant.

This TCR was sampled from a human donor in good health. The chain is assembled from TRBV15 and TRBJ2-5, with no confident D gene call. Sequences were obtained from CD4+ T cells sorted from blood. The DNA sequence reads TGTGCCACGGGAATACACGGCCAAGAGACCCAGTACTTC. It translates to CATGIHGQETQYF. Supplemented by the reference TRBV15 and TRBJ2-5 proteins around the CDR3, the complete variable domain is DAMVIQNPRYQVTQFGKPVTLSCSQTLNHNVMYWYQQKSSQAPKLLFHYYDKDFNNEADTPDNFQSRRPNTSFCFLDIRSPGLGDTAMYLCATGIHGQETQYFGPGTRLLVL.